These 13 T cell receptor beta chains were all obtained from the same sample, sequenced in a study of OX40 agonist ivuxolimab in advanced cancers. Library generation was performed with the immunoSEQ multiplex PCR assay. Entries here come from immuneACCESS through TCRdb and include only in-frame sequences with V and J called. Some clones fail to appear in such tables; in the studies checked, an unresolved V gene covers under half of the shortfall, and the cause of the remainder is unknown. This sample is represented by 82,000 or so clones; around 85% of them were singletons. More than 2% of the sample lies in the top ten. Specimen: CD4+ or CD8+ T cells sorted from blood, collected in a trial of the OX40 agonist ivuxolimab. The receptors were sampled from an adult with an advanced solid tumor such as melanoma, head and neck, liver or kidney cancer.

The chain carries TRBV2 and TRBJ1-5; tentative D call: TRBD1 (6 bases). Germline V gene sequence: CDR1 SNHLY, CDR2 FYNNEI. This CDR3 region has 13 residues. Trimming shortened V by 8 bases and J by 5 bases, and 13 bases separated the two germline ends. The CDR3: CASGRGQDQPQHF. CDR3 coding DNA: TGTGCCAGCGGGCGGGGGCAGGATCAGCCCCAGCATTTT.

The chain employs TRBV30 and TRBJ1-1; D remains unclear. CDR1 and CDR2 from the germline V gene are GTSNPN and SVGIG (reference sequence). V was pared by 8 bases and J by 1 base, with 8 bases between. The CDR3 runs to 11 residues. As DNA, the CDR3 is TGTGCCGCGGCACCGAACACTGAAGCTTTCTTT. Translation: CAAAPNTEAFF.

CDR3 loop: CASSPRQTTNTEAFF. CDR3 sequence (DNA): TGCGCCAGCAGCCCAAGACAGACCACGAACACTGAAGCTTTCTTT. The rearrangement joins TRBV5-1 to TRBJ1-1; a weak D match, TRBD1 (5 bases). The V end lost 4 bases, the J end lost 1 base, and 14 bases lay between the germline ends. Germline V gene data show CDR1 as SGHRS and CDR2 as YFSETQ. The CDR3 runs to 15 residues.

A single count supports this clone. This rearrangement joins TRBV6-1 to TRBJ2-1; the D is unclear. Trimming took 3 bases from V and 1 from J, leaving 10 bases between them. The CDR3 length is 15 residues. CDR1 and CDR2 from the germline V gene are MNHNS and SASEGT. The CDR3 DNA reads TGTGCCAGCAGTGATCTTTCCCAGTCCTACAATGAGCAGTTCTTC. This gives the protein CASSDLSQSYNEQFF.

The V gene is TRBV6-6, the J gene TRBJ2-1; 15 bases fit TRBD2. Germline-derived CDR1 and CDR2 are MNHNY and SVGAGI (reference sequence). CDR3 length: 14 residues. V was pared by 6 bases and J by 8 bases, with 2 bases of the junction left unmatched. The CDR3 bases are TGTGCCAGCAGGCGGACTAGCGGGGGGGATGAGCAGTTCTTC. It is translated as CASRRTSGGDEQFF.

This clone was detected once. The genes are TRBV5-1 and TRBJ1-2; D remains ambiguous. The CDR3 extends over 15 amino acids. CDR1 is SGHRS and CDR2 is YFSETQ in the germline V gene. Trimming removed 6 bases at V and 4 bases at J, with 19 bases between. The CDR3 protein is CASTPLGSQLYGYTF. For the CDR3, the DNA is TGCGCCAGCACCCCACTGGGGTCTCAACTCTATGGCTACACCTTC.

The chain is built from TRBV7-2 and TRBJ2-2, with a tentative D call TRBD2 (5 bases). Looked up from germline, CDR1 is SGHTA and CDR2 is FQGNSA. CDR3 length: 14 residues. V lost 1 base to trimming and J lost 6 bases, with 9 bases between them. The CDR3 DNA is TGTGCCAGCAGCTTAGATCGGGGATCCGGGGAGCTGTTTTTT. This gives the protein CASSLDRGSGELFF.

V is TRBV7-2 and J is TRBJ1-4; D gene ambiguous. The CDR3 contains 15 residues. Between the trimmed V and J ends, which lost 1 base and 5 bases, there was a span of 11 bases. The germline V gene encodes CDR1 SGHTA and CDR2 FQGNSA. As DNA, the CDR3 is TGTGCCAGCAGCTTAGGAGGCAGGAACAATGAAAAACTGTTTTTT. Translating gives CASSLGGRNNEKLFF.

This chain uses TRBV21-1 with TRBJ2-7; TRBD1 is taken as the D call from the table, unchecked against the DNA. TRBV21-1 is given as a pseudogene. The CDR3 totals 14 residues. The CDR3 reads CASSKPPGDYEQYF. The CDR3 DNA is TGTGCCAGCAGCAAACCCCCAGGCGACTACGAGCAGTACTTC.

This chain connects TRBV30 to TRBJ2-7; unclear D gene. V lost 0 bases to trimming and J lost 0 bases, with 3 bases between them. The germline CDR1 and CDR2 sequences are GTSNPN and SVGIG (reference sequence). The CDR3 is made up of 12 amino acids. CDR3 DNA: TGTGCCTGGAGTGTAAGCTCCTACGAGCAGTACTTC. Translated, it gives CAWSVSSYEQYF.

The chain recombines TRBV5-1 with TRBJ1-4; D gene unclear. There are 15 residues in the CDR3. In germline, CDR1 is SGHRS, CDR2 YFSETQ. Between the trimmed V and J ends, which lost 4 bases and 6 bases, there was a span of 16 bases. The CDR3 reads CASSLTGPMDEKLFF. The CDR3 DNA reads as TGCGCCAGCAGCCTGACCGGCCCCATGGATGAAAAACTGTTTTTT.

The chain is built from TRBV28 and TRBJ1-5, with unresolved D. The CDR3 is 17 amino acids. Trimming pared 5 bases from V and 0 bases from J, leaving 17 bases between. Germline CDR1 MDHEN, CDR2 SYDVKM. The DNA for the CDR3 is TGTGCCAGCAGTCCACCCCATGGACGGTTTAGCAATCAGCCCCAGCATTTT. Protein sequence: CASSPPHGRFSNQPQHF.

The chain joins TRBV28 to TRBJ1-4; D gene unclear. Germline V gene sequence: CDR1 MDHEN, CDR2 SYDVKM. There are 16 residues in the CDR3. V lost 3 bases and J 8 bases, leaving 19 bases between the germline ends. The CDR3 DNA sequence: TGTGCCAGCAGTTTTGCTCGAAGACGGGAAGGGGAAAAACTGTTTTTT. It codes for CASSFARRREGEKLFF.